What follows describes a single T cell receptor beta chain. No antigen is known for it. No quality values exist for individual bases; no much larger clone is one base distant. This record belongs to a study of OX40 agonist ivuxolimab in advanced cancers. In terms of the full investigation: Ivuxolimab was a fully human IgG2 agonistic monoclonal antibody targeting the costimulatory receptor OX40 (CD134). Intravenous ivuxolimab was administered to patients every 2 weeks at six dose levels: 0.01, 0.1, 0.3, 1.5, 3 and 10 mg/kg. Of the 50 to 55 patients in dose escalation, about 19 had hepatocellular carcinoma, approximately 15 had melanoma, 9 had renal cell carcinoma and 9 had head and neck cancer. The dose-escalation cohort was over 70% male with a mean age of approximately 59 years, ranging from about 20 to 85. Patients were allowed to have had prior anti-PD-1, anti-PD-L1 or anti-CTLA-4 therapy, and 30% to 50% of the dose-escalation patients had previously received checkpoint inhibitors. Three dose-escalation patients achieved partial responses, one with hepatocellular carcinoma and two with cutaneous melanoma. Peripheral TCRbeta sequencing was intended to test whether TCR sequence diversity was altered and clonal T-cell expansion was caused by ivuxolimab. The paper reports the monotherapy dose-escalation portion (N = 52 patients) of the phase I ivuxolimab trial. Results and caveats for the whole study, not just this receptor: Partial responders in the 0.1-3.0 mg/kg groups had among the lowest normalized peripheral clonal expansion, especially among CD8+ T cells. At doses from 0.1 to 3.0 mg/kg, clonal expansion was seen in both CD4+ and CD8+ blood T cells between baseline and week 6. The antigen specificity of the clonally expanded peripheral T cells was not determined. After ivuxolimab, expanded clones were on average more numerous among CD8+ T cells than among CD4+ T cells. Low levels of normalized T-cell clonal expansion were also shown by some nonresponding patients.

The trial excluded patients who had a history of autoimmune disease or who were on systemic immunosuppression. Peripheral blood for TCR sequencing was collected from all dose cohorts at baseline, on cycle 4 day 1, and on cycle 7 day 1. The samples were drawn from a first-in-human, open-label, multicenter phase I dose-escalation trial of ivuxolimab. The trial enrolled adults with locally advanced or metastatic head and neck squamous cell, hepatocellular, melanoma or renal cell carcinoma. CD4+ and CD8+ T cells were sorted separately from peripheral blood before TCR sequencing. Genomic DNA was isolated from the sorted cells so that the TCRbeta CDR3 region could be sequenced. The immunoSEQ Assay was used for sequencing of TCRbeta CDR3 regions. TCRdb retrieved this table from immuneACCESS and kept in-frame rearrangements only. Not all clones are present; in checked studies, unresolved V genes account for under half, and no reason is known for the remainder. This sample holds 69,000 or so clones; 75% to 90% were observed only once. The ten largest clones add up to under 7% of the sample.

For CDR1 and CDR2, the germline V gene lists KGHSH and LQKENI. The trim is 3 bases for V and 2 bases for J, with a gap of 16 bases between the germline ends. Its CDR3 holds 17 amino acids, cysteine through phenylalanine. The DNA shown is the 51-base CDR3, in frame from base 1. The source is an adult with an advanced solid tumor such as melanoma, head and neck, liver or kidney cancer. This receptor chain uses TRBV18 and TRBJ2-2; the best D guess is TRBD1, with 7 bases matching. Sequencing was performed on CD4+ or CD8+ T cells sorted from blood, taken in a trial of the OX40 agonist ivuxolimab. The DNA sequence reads TGTGCCAGCTCACCCCCTGCGGGACAGCCTAACACCGGGGAGCTGTTTTTT. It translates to CASSPPAGQPNTGELFF.